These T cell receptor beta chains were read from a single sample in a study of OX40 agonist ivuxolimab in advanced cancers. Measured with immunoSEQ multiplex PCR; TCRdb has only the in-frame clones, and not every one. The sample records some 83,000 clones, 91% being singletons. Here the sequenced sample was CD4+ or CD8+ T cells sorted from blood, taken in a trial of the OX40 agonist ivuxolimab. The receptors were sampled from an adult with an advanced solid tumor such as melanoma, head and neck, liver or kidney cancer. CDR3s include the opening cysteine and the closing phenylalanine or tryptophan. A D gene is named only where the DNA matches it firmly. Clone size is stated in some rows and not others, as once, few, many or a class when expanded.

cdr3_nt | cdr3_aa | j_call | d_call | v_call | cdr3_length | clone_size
TGTGCCAGCAGCTTAGAATCCACAGATACGCAGTATTTT | CASSLESTDTQYF | TRBJ2-3 | . | TRBV11-1 | 13 | .
TGCGCCAGCAGCCAAGCTCTCACCGGGGAGCTGTTTTTT | CASSQALTGELFF | TRBJ2-2 | . | TRBV4-3 | 13 | .
TGTGCCAGCAGCTTAACAGAGAACACTGAAGCTTTCTTT | CASSLTENTEAFF | TRBJ1-1 | . | TRBV7-3 | 13 | few
TGTGCCAGCAGTTGGGGACAGAACTACGAGCAGTACTTC | CASSWGQNYEQYF | TRBJ2-7 | TRBD1 | TRBV6-5 | 13 | .
TGCAGCGCGTACTTGGGACAGGGTGGTTACTATGGCTACACCTTC | CSAYLGQGGYYGYTF | TRBJ1-2 | TRBD1 | TRBV29-1 | 15 | .
TGTGCCAGCGGGCCTAGCGGAGGCACAGATACGCAGTATTTT | CASGPSGGTDTQYF | TRBJ2-3 | TRBD2 | TRBV9 | 14 | .
TGTGCCAGCAGTTCACTAGCGGGGGGAGGGGATGAGCAGTTCTTC | CASSSLAGGGDEQFF | TRBJ2-1 | TRBD2 | TRBV6-6 | 15 | .
TGTGCCAGCAGCAGGGAAAGCCAGCCCCAGCATTTT | CASSRESQPQHF | TRBJ1-5 | . | TRBV7-9 | 12 | few
TGTGCCAGCAGGATTATAGCGGGGGGCTCCTACAATGAGCAGTTCTTC | CASRIIAGGSYNEQFF | TRBJ2-1 | TRBD2 | TRBV27 | 16 | .
TGTGCCAGCAGCCAAGATCGGGTTTGGGGCTACACCTTC | CASSQDRVWGYTF | TRBJ1-2 | . | TRBV4-2 | 13 | few
TGTGCCAGCAGTTTCTCTCTACAGTCCGAGCAGTACTTC | CASSFSLQSEQYF | TRBJ2-7 | . | TRBV28 | 13 | .
TGTGCCAGCAGCCAAGCCTCCTTTTACGAGACCCAGTACTTC | CASSQASFYETQYF | TRBJ2-5 | . | TRBV4-2 | 14 | .
TGTGCCAGCAGCTTCGAAGGGGAAACCGGGGAGCTGTTTTTT | CASSFEGETGELFF | TRBJ2-2 | . | TRBV11-3 | 14 | .
TGTGCCAGCAGCCTTTCACCCGGGGCTAACACTGAAGCTTTCTTT | CASSLSPGANTEAFF | TRBJ1-1 | . | TRBV27 | 15 | .
TGTGCCAGCAGCTTGCACCCTCCCGGGACTAGCGTGGAGGATACGCAGTATTTT | CASSLHPPGTSVEDTQYF | TRBJ2-3 | TRBD2 | TRBV7-3 | 18 | .
TGTGCCAGCAGCTCCCCCGGACAGGGGGCGACTGAAGCTTTCTTT | CASSSPGQGATEAFF | TRBJ1-1 | TRBD1 | TRBV13 | 15 | .
TGTGCCAGCAGTGCTGGAGCGGGGGGCCACACCGGGGAGCTGTTTTTT | CASSAGAGGHTGELFF | TRBJ2-2 | TRBD2 | TRBV7-3 | 16 | once
TGTGCCAGCAGTTTAGACTGGAACACTGAAGCTTTCTTT | CASSLDWNTEAFF | TRBJ1-1 | . | TRBV28 | 13 | .
TGTGCCAGCAGTGACAAGGCATGGGATGGCTACACCTTC | CASSDKAWDGYTF | TRBJ1-2 | . | TRBV6-1 | 13 | .
TGCGCCAGCAGCCAAGCGGGTGGTAGCATTATCTATGGCTACACCTTC | CASSQAGGSIIYGYTF | TRBJ1-2 | . | TRBV4-3 | 16 | .
TGTGCCAGTACGGCAGGGGTCGATCTAGAGACCCAGTACTTC | CASTAGVDLETQYF | TRBJ2-5 | . | TRBV19 | 14 | .
TGTGCCACAAGACAGAACACTGAAGCTTTCTTT | CATRQNTEAFF | TRBJ1-1 | . | TRBV7-8 | 11 | .
TGTGCCAGCAGCGACCTTCCTAACTATGGCTACACCTTC | CASSDLPNYGYTF | TRBJ1-2 | . | TRBV6-1 | 13 | .
TGTGCCAGCAGTCCCGCTAGCGGGGAGCGCACAGATACGCAGTATTTT | CASSPASGERTDTQYF | TRBJ2-3 | TRBD2 | TRBV27 | 16 | .
TGTGCCAGCAGCTGGGGCTACAATGAGCAGTTCTTC | CASSWGYNEQFF | TRBJ2-1 | . | TRBV7-9 | 12 | .
TGTGCCAGCAGCTTAACTGGGACTAGCGGTTACAATGAGCAGTTCTTC | CASSLTGTSGYNEQFF | TRBJ2-1 | TRBD2 | TRBV7-9 | 16 | .
TGTGCCGCGGCGGGAGGGCCCTACAATGAGCAGTTCTTC | CAAAGGPYNEQFF | TRBJ2-1 | TRBD2 | TRBV30 | 13 | .
TGTGCCAGCAGCCCCCCATCCTACGAGCAGTACTTC | CASSPPSYEQYF | TRBJ2-7 | . | TRBV6-5 | 12 | .
TGCGCCAGCAGCCAAGCCCCTAGCGGAGCTTACAATGAGCAGTTCTTC | CASSQAPSGAYNEQFF | TRBJ2-1 | TRBD2 | TRBV4-1 | 16 | .
TGTGCCATCAGTGAGGGGCCCTTGAACACCGGGGAGCTGTTTTTT | CAISEGPLNTGELFF | TRBJ2-2 | . | TRBV10-3 | 15 | once
TGCAGCGCCAGAAACACAGATACGCAGTATTTT | CSARNTDTQYF | TRBJ2-3 | . | TRBV29-1 | 11 | .
TGTGCCACTTCCTCACTCGTGGGTGGACTCCAAGAGACCCAGTACTTC | CATSSLVGGLQETQYF | TRBJ2-5 | . | TRBV10-3 | 16 | .
TGCAGCGCTTCGACAGGGATAACCTACGAGCAGTACTTC | CSASTGITYEQYF | TRBJ2-7 | TRBD1 | TRBV29-1 | 13 | .
TGTGCCAGCAGCTTAGCGGAAGGAGGCAGGACATATAGCAATCAGCCCCAGCATTTT | CASSLAEGGRTYSNQPQHF | TRBJ1-5 | . | TRBV7-9 | 19 | .
TGTGCCACCAGCAGAGAGGAGGGGACCAGACGGGTAGACCAGCCCCAGCATTTT | CATSREEGTRRVDQPQHF | TRBJ1-5 | . | TRBV15 | 18 | .
TGTGCCAGCAGCTCCGTCCAGGGGGGGGTGGAGACCCAGTACTTC | CASSSVQGGVETQYF | TRBJ2-5 | . | TRBV7-6 | 15 | .
TGTGCCAGCAGCGTTTCAGGGGCCATGAACACTGAAGCTTTCTTT | CASSVSGAMNTEAFF | TRBJ1-1 | . | TRBV9 | 15 | .
TGTGCCAGCATCCTCACAGGGGAGCAGTCAGAGCAGTACTTC | CASILTGEQSEQYF | TRBJ2-7 | TRBD1 | TRBV28 | 14 | .
TGTGCCAGCAGCGTTTCAGACGGGGACTATGGCTACACCTTC | CASSVSDGDYGYTF | TRBJ1-2 | . | TRBV9 | 14 | .
TGTGCCAGCAGCCCCCTCGGCCAGGGGGCCTATAATTCACCCCTCCACTTT | CASSPLGQGAYNSPLHF | TRBJ1-6 | TRBD1 | TRBV28 | 17 | .
TGTGCCAGCACTTGGGGACAGGGGGCGGAAAAACTGTTTTTT | CASTWGQGAEKLFF | TRBJ1-4 | TRBD1 | TRBV2 | 14 | few
TGTGCCAGTAGTATGGGCGGGGAGCTGTTTTTT | CASSMGGELFF | TRBJ2-2 | . | TRBV19 | 11 | once
TGTGCCAGCAGTTACGTTGCGGGAGGACCAGATACGCAGTATTTT | CASSYVAGGPDTQYF | TRBJ2-3 | TRBD2 | TRBV6-6 | 15 | .
TGTGCCACCGGCTGGGGTAATGAGCAGTTCTTC | CATGWGNEQFF | TRBJ2-1 | . | TRBV10-3 | 11 | .
TGTGCCAGCAGTTCGAGACAAAAAGACACAGATACGCAGTATTTT | CASSSRQKDTDTQYF | TRBJ2-3 | . | TRBV28 | 15 | .
TGTGCCAGCAGTTCATTGACGGGGGGCTCCTATGGCTACACCTTC | CASSSLTGGSYGYTF | TRBJ1-2 | . | TRBV28 | 15 | .
TGTGCCAGCAGCTTGCGACTAGCGGGGGGTGGCTACAATGAGCAGTTCTTC | CASSLRLAGGGYNEQFF | TRBJ2-1 | TRBD2 | TRBV5-5 | 17 | .